Below, 18 T cell receptor beta chains from the same sample are listed, as sequenced in a study of T cells after yellow fever vaccination. Each CDR3 protein gets one entry after TCRdb re-called the 5' RACE reads with MiXCR. The sample holds some 300,000 distinct CDR3 sequences; approximately 8% are singletons and the top ten take about 3%. This specimen consisted of CD4+ T cells sorted from PBMCs, obtained 5 days after the yellow fever booster vaccination. The receptor set was obtained from a man aged 18 to 30 who received the YFV17D yellow fever vaccine.

V gene TRBV20-1 combines with J gene TRBJ1-1; TRBD1 is a possible D gene (5 bases). Trimming cost V 1 base and J 1 base, with 13 bases left between them. The length of the CDR3 is 15 residues. CDR1 is DFQATT and CDR2 is SNEGSKA in the germline V gene (reference sequence). CDR3 region: CSARGTGPTNTEAFF. For the CDR3, the DNA is TGCAGTGCTAGAGGAACGGGGCCTACGAACACTGAAGCTTTCTTT.

This clonotype was recorded only once. This likely stems from a read error, as it lies one base from a far larger clone. This chain links TRBV3-1 with TRBJ2-5; D not certain. CDR1 LGHDT and CDR2 YNNKEL come from the germline V gene (reference sequence). This CDR3 contains 10 residues. CDR3 region: CASSQGTQYF. DNA for the CDR3: TGTGCCAGCAGCCAAGGGACCCAGTACTTC.

V usage is TRBV20-1 and J usage is TRBJ1-1; D is unresolved. The germline V gene encodes CDR1 DFQATT and CDR2 SNEGSKA (reference sequence). V lost 5 bases and J lost 3, with 7 bases in between. This CDR3 is built from 11 residues. The CDR3 protein is CSAASDTEAFF. The CDR3 DNA sequence: TGCAGTGCTGCCAGCGACACTGAAGCTTTCTTT.

This clonotype has just a few counts. The rearrangement joins TRBV5-6 to TRBJ1-1, with 7 bases aligning to TRBD1. The CDR3 is 14 amino acids. V was pared by 3 bases and J by 6 bases, with 8 bases of the junction left unmatched. Germline CDR1 reads SGHDT; CDR2 reads YYEEEE. Written as DNA, the CDR3 is TGTGCCAGCAGCTCCTTAGGGGGCACCCCTGAAGCTTTCTTT. It specifies CASSSLGGTPEAFF.

This clonotype was seen many times. This chain links TRBV6-6 with TRBJ2-5; 12 positions match TRBD2. This CDR3 is built from 15 residues. V lost 4 bases and J lost 2; bases outside the gene matches: 2. The germline V gene has CDR1 MNHNY and CDR2 SVGAGI (reference sequence). The CDR3 region has the DNA TGTGCCAGCAGTTCCGGACTAGCGGGGCAAGAGACCCAGTACTTC. Its translation is CASSSGLAGQETQYF.

This clonotype was seen a few times. The CDR3 sequence: CSARARGTGQETQYF. DNA for the CDR3: TGCAGTGCTAGAGCCCGAGGGACCGGGCAAGAGACCCAGTACTTC. This sequence joins TRBV20-1 and TRBJ2-5, with D perhaps TRBD1 or TRBD2 (5 bases each). Trimming removed 1 base from V and 2 bases from J, with 14 bases in between. The CDR3 sequence is 15 residues long. CDR1 is DFQATT and CDR2 is SNEGSKA in the germline V gene (reference sequence).

This clonotype turned up a few times. The J gene is TRBJ2-1, the V gene TRBV7-9, with 7 bases identical to TRBD2. This CDR3 has 14 amino acids. Germline assignment: CDR1 SEHNR and CDR2 FQNEAQ (reference sequence). V gave up 1 base and J gave up 7 bases; unmatched junction bases: 4. CDR3 coding DNA: TGTGCCAGCAGCTTAGTGAAGCGGGGTAATGAGCAGTTCTTC. Its translation: CASSLVKRGNEQFF.

A few counts support this clonotype. The chain joins TRBV5-5 to TRBJ1-5; a possible D gene is TRBD1 (5 bases). The CDR3 has 16 residues. V was cut by 4 bases and J by 0 bases, with 14 bases left in between. The germline V gene has CDR1 SGHKS and CDR2 YYEKEE (reference sequence). The DNA of the CDR3 is TGTGCCAGCAGCCTGGACACCGGGGATAGCAATCAGCCCCAGCATTTT. Translated: CASSLDTGDSNQPQHF.

This clonotype was seen a handful of times. The chain combines TRBV15 with TRBJ1-5, with unresolved D. Germline CDR1 is LNHNV and CDR2 is YYDKDF (reference sequence). V lost 1 base, J lost 0 bases, and 7 bases lay in between. The CDR3 is 15 amino acids. For the CDR3, the DNA is TGTGCCACCAGCAGAGGGTTTCTTAGCAATCAGCCCCAGCATTTT. It yields the protein CATSRGFLSNQPQHF.

This clonotype was observed a few times. CDR3 nucleotide sequence: TGCAGTGCTAGTTTGGAGGCCGATACGCAGTATTTT. The encoded protein is CSASLEADTQYF. The genes are TRBV20-1 and TRBJ2-3; D possibly corresponds to TRBD2 (5 bases). This CDR3 comprises 12 residues. V shed 3 bases and J shed 6 bases, with 10 bases lying between them. The germline V gene has CDR1 DFQATT and CDR2 SNEGSKA (reference sequence).

This clonotype occurred a few times. The CDR3 here is CSVGGVANEKLFF. CDR3 nucleotide sequence: TGCAGCGTTGGAGGGGTAGCTAATGAAAAACTGTTTTTT. The chain carries TRBV29-1 and TRBJ1-4; D perhaps matches TRBD1 (5 bases). V lost 4 bases, J lost 3 bases, and 9 bases lay in between. CDR1 and CDR2 (germline): SQVTM, ANQGSEA. The CDR3 has 13 amino acids.

This clonotype was picked up a small number of times. V and J are TRBV27 and TRBJ2-1; 9 nucleotides match TRBD1. The germline V gene encodes CDR1 MNHEY and CDR2 SMNVEV (reference sequence). J lost 7 bases, V lost 5 bases, and 12 bases had no gene match. The CDR3 extends over 16 amino acids. The chain's CDR3 is CASSVTWDRANNEQFF. Written as DNA, the CDR3 is TGTGCCAGCAGTGTCACCTGGGACAGGGCGAATAATGAGCAGTTCTTC.

This clonotype occurred many times. The chain combines TRBV7-6 with TRBJ1-5; perhaps TRBD1 as D (5 bases). The CDR3 covers 14 residues. Trimming left V 1 base short and J 8 bases short, with 12 bases between. Germline assignment: CDR1 SGHVS and CDR2 FNYEAQ. The CDR3 coding sequence is TGTGCCAGCAGCTTAGGAAGGGGAATTAAGCCCCAGCATTTT. This encodes CASSLGRGIKPQHF.

This clonotype appeared a few times. The genes are TRBV6-1 and TRBJ1-5; D is perhaps TRBD1 (6 bases). Trimming left V 2 bases short and J 4 bases short, with 12 bases between. This CDR3 spans 15 amino acids. CDR1 is MNHNS, CDR2 SASEGT, per germline. The CDR3 loop reads CASSEIGGLNQPQHF. CDR3 nucleotides: TGTGCCAGCAGTGAAATCGGGGGCTTGAATCAGCCCCAGCATTTT.

V usage is TRBV12-3 or TRBV12-4 and J usage is TRBJ1-5; 9 bases fit TRBD1. V was clipped by 6 bases and J by 2 bases; unmatched bases: 5. The CDR3 has 15 residues. DNA for the CDR3: TGTGCCAGCAGGGACAGGGGTCGGGGCAATCAGCCCCAGCATTTT. It encodes CASRDRGRGNQPQHF.

This clonotype was recorded many times. The gene calls are TRBV6-2 or TRBV6-3 and TRBJ2-7, with 7 bases fitting TRBD1. CDR1 is MNHEY, CDR2 SVGEGT, per germline. V lost 2 bases, J lost 6 bases, and 13 bases stayed unmatched. This CDR3 region has 16 residues. CDR3 nucleotides: TGTGCCAGCAGTTACGCTCGGGACAGTCACCGGGTCGAGCAGTACGTC. Its protein is CASSYARDSHRVEQYV.

This chain connects TRBV20-1 to TRBJ2-1; D might be TRBD1 or TRBD2, each matching 5 bases. Trimming removed 3 bases from V and 2 bases from J, with 11 bases in between. The CDR3 consists of 14 residues. Germline-derived CDR1 and CDR2 are DFQATT and SNEGSKA (reference sequence). Written as DNA, the CDR3 is TGCAGTGCTAGGCCTGGGGACCCCTACAATGAGCAGTTCTTC. Its translation: CSARPGDPYNEQFF.

This chain uses TRBV7-9 with TRBJ1-1, with TRBD1 matching over 9 bases. Trimming took 3 bases from V and 7 from J; bases not matched to a gene: 3. The CDR3 is made up of 13 amino acids. The germline gives CDR1 SEHNR, CDR2 FQNEAQ (reference sequence). CDR3 in DNA: TGTGCCAGCAGCTTCCGGACAGGGGATGAAGCTTTCTTT. Residues: CASSFRTGDEAFF. Full variable domain (rest looked up from reference TRBV7-9 and TRBJ1-1): DTGVSQNPRHKITKRGQNVTFRCDPISEHNRLYWYRQTLGQGPEFLTYFQNEAQLEKSRLLSDRFSAERPKGSFSTLEIQRTEQGDSAMYLCASSFRTGDEAFFGQGTRLTVV.